Below, one T cell receptor beta chain is given with its context. This entry is derived from a study of T cells in tumors after PD-1 blockade. Study background: Some patients also took daily vismodegib 150 mg during anti-PD-1 treatment.

This CDR3 is built from 15 residues. V was clipped by 6 bases and J by 7 bases; unmatched bases: 9. Germline V gives CDR1 LGHDT, CDR2 YNNKEL (reference sequence). Genomic DNA template from tumor biopsies or peripheral blood, 616 ng to 6,004 ng input. The repertoire was sequenced with immunoSEQ multiplex PCR; TCRdb's copy has only in-frame clones and lacks some. The sample includes roughly 19,000 clones, about 85% of them seen just once. The rearrangement links TRBV3-1 (or the pseudogene TRBV3-2) to TRBJ2-1; TRBD2 aligns across 10 bases. The sequences come from PBMCs, collected after anti-PD-1 therapy. This sequence was found in a human donor with advanced basal cell or squamous cell carcinoma (not recorded which). CDR3 bases: TGTGCCAGCAGGACTTCTAGCGGGGGAGGTAATGAGCAGTTCTTC. This gives the protein CASRTSSGGGNEQFF.